This is a list of T cell receptor beta chains from one sample in a study of T cell repertoires in cytomegalovirus infection. MiXCR, applied by TCRdb to the reads, yields one record per CDR3 protein. The sample yields under 150,000 distinct CDR3 sequences, 7.5% to 9% seen once. Sequencing was done on a sample of PBMCs. The origin of the receptors is a human donor in good health (CMV status not recorded). Some clones in this sample may be carry-over from other donors' samples. The CDR3 runs from the conserved cysteine through the conserved F or W. D genes are given only for firm matches. For some rows the clone size is stated as once, few or many, or as a class when expanded; others skip it.

abundance	v_gene	j_gene	d_gene	CDR3nt	CDR3aa
few	TRBV29-1	TRBJ1-1	TRBD1	TGCAGCGTCGCAGACAGGGTAACTGAAGCTTTCTTT	CSVADRVTEAFF
.	TRBV14	TRBJ2-1	TRBD2	TGTGCCAGCAGCCGCGTGGCGGGGGGCGGGGCTGAGCAGTTCTTC	CASSRVAGGGAEQFF
few	TRBV20-1	TRBJ2-3	.	TGCAGTGCTACCGCCGGCGCGGGGTACACGGATACGCAGTATTTT	CSATAGAGYTDTQYF
many	TRBV7-6	TRBJ2-1	.	TGTGCCAGCGCCCCGGATCGACTGGAGCAGTTCTTC	CASAPDRLEQFF
.	TRBV20-1	TRBJ2-3	TRBD2	TGCAGTGCCAGTGGACTAGCGGGGACCTTAGATACGCAGTATTTT	CSASGLAGTLDTQYF
many	TRBV7-8	TRBJ2-7	TRBD2	TGTGCCAGCAGCTTGGGGGGCGGGGGGGCGATCGAGCAGTACTTC	CASSLGGGGAIEQYF
.	TRBV2	TRBJ1-1	.	TGTGCCAGCAGTGCGCAGCTCCTGAACACTGAAGCTTTCTTT	CASSAQLLNTEAFF
.	TRBV2	TRBJ2-1	TRBD1	TGTGCCAGCAGAGGACAGGGGGCAGTTAATGAGCAGTTCTTC	CASRGQGAVNEQFF
many	TRBV7-8	TRBJ2-1	TRBD1	TGTGCCAGCAGCCGGGACAGGGGAAATGAGCAGTTCTTC	CASSRDRGNEQFF
few	TRBV29-1	TRBJ1-1	TRBD1	TGCAGCGTTAGACAGGGGGGGACTGAAGCTTTCTTT	CSVRQGGTEAFF
.	TRBV6-4	TRBJ1-1	.	TGTGCCAGCAGTGACGGGACGGGTGAAGCTTTCTTT	CASSDGTGEAFF
many	TRBV20-1	TRBJ1-6	TRBD1	TGCAGTGCTCAAATACCCGGGACAGGGGATTCACCCCTCCACTTT	CSAQIPGTGDSPLHF
.	TRBV7-2	TRBJ1-1	.	TGTGCCAGCAGCTTACGGGGCTTCAACACTGAAGCTTTCTTT	CASSLRGFNTEAFF
many	TRBV7-2	TRBJ1-1	.	TGTGCCAGCAGCTTAAGAGCAAACACTGAAGCTTTCTTT	CASSLRANTEAFF
.	TRBV5-4	TRBJ2-1	.	TGTGCCAGCAGCTTGACTGGTAAGGATGAGCAGTTCTTC	CASSLTGKDEQFF
few	TRBV20-1	TRBJ2-5	TRBD1	TGCAGTGCCGCCGACAGGGAGGAGACCCAGTACTTC	CSAADREETQYF
many	TRBV7-3	TRBJ2-3	.	TGTGCCAGCAGCTTAATTGGCAACACAGATACGCAGTATTTT	CASSLIGNTDTQYF
few	TRBV29-1	TRBJ2-1	.	TGCAGCGTCCCTGGCTCCAATGAGCAGTTCTTC	CSVPGSNEQFF
many	TRBV28	TRBJ1-6	.	TGTGCCAGCAGTTCCCATCGCTTGGGGCTATCACCCCTCCACTTT	CASSSHRLGLSPLHF
many	TRBV20-1	TRBJ1-5	.	TGCAGTGCCACCTTCGGGGGAAATAGCAATCAGCCCCAGCATTTT	CSATFGGNSNQPQHF
many	TRBV24-1	TRBJ2-3	TRBD1	TGTGCCACCAGTGATGCCGACAGGGGATGGAGAGATACGCAGTATTTT	CATSDADRGWRDTQYF
many	TRBV29-1	TRBJ1-2	.	TGCAGCGTTGAAGAGCGGGGTGACTATGGCTACACCTTC	CSVEERGDYGYTF
many	TRBV7-2	TRBJ1-2	TRBD1	TGTGCCAGCAGCTTAGCGGCCGGGACAGGGGGCCTGAACTATGGCTACACCTTC	CASSLAAGTGGLNYGYTF
many	TRBV2	TRBJ1-5	.	TGTGCCAGCAAAGGGGATCAGCCCCAGCATTTT	CASKGDQPQHF
.	TRBV2	TRBJ2-4	.	TGTGCCAGCAGTGAACCCGGTTTGGCGTACTTC	CASSEPGLAYF
.	TRBV7-9	TRBJ2-7	TRBD1	TGTGCCAGCGGAAAATCCGGGACAGAGCTCTACGAGCAGTACTTC	CASGKSGTELYEQYF
many	TRBV19	TRBJ1-5	.	TGTGCCAGTAGTTCTCCCTCGAGGGGGGGTAGCAATCAGCCCCAGCATTTT	CASSSPSRGGSNQPQHF
many	TRBV12-3/TRBV12-4	TRBJ1-1	TRBD1	TGTGCCAGCACCGAGACAGGGTCGAACACTGAAGCTTTCTTT	CASTETGSNTEAFF
.	TRBV29-1	TRBJ2-7	.	TGCAGCGTCCGGCGTGGGGGCAGGGGAAGCTCCTACGAGCAGTACTTC	CSVRRGGRGSSYEQYF
few	TRBV4-1	TRBJ1-1	.	TGCGCCAGCAGCCAAGAGCAACAGGGCTGGGGGAACACTGAAGCTTTCTTT	CASSQEQQGWGNTEAFF
many	TRBV29-1	TRBJ1-4	.	.	CSALGLYQQEKLFF
.	TRBV29-1	TRBJ1-1	.	TGCAGCGTTGATACACTCGCCGGGCCTGAAGCTTTCTTT	CSVDTLAGPEAFF
.	TRBV29-1	TRBJ1-1	.	TGCAGCGTTGCCCCAGGGGCCACTGAAGCTTTCTTT	CSVAPGATEAFF
many	TRBV28	TRBJ1-2	.	TGTGCCAGCATAGGAGGGTCTAACTATGGCTACACCTTC	CASIGGSNYGYTF
.	TRBV15	TRBJ1-2	.	TGTGCCACCAGCAGAGATGGGAGCGCAGGGTACGGCTACACCTTC	CATSRDGSAGYGYTF
many	TRBV7-2	TRBJ1-2	TRBD1	TGTGCCAGCAGCCTACAGACAGGGGTCGGCTACACCTTC	CASSLQTGVGYTF
many	TRBV7-2	TRBJ2-3	.	TGTGCCAGCAGCGGAACTAGGGGGGCTTGGGGGAGCTCAGATACGCAGTATTTT	CASSGTRGAWGSSDTQYF